A selection of T cell receptor beta chains follows, all from one sample in a study of cytomegalovirus exposure and HLA in healthy donors. Clones were sequenced by immunoSEQ multiplex PCR, and TCRdb holds only the in-frame ones, with some missing. The sample shows under 75,000 clones, approximately 95% of them seen only once. The sample consisted of PBMCs. These receptors all stem from a woman between 18 and 29 years old in good health and CMV-seropositive. The CDR3 runs from the conserved cysteine through the conserved F or W. A D gene is named only where the DNA matches it firmly.

j_call v_call d_call cdr3_nt cdr3_aa
TRBJ2-3 TRBV7-2 NA TGTGCCAGCAGCTTATACTCTAGCGGCACAGATACGCAGTATTTT CASSLYSSGTDTQYF
TRBJ1-2 TRBV28 NA TGTGCCAGCACCGGTAATCGCGGCTATGGCTACACCTTC CASTGNRGYGYTF
TRBJ1-1 TRBV4-1 TRBD1 TGCGCCAGCAGCCAGGGGACAGGGGACTCTAGAAAAGCTTTCTTT CASSQGTGDSRKAFF
TRBJ2-3 TRBV10-3 TRBD2 TGTGCCATCAGGACTAGCGGGGGGGCTGGGGATACGCAGTATTTT CAIRTSGGAGDTQYF
TRBJ2-1 TRBV7-2 NA TGTGCCAGCAGCTTGCTGGGCTTGGATGAGCAGTTCTTC CASSLLGLDEQFF
TRBJ2-1 TRBV2 TRBD1 TGTGCCAGCGCCCTGGACAGGGGTATCAATGAGCAGTTCTTC CASALDRGINEQFF
TRBJ1-5 TRBV28 TRBD1 TGTGCCAGCAGTTTATTGAGGACAGGGGTGCAGCCCCAGCATTTT CASSLLRTGVQPQHF
TRBJ2-7 TRBV28 NA TGTGCCAGCAACACGGGAGCCTACGAGCAGTACTTC CASNTGAYEQYF
TRBJ1-2 TRBV6-6 NA TGTGCCAGCAGTCTCACAGGGAGAAACTATGGCTACACCTTC CASSLTGRNYGYTF
TRBJ2-4 TRBV30 TRBD2 TGTGCCTGGAGTGCAGTTCTCGGGTTATCGGGGGGCATTCAGTACTTC CAWSAVLGLSGGIQYF
TRBJ2-1 TRBV18 TRBD2 TGTGCCAGCTCACCACCTGAGGCGGGTAGCGGGGGTCGAGTTGAGCAGTTCTTC CASSPPEAGSGGRVEQFF
TRBJ2-2 TRBV7-3 TRBD2 TGTGCCAGCAGCTTAGCGGGGGGAGCGAACACCGGGGAGCTGTTTTTT CASSLAGGANTGELFF